One and the same sample provided the 29 T cell receptor beta chains below, sequenced in a study of T cell responses to AZD1222 COVID-19 vaccine. The table came from immunoSEQ multiplex PCR; TCRdb's copy has only in-frame clones and leaves some out. The sample records nearly 110,000 clones, around 89% being singletons. The source was peripheral blood, collected on day 0 of AZD1222 vaccination. The receptor set was obtained from an adult in good health.

J is TRBJ2-5 and V is TRBV5-4; D is ambiguous. Germline V CDR1 and CDR2: SGHNT, YYREEE (reference sequence). The V gene lost 6 bases and the J gene lost 1 base, with 7 bases spanning the gap. The length of the CDR3 is 12 residues. CDR3 loop: CASTSAQETQYF. CDR3 coding DNA: TGTGCCAGCACCTCTGCCCAAGAGACCCAGTACTTC. The full variable domain, completed using reference TRBV5-4 and TRBJ2-5, is ETGVTQSPTHLIKTRGQQVTLRCSSQSGHNTVSWYQQALGQGPQFIFQYYREEENGRGNFPPRFSGLQFPNYSSELNVNALELDDSALYLCASTSAQETQYFGPGTRLLVL.

The chain recombines TRBV4-3 with TRBJ2-3, with 8 bases lining up with TRBD2. The CDR3 has 15 amino acids. The germline V gene has CDR1 LGHNA and CDR2 YSLEER. The V and J ends lost 5 bases and 5 bases, in that order; junction bases with no gene match: 9. DNA for the CDR3: TGCGCCAGCAGCGCCGGGCCAAGCGGGGGAGATACGCAGTATTTT. Protein sequence: CASSAGPSGGDTQYF.

The chain links TRBV19 to TRBJ1-4; D is uncertain. Trimming took 3 bases from V and 6 from J, leaving 5 bases between them. Per the germline V gene, CDR1 is LNHDA and CDR2 is SQIVND (reference sequence). This CDR3 has 12 amino acids. CDR3 sequence: CASSIGYEKLFF. The CDR3 bases are TGTGCCAGTAGTATCGGTTATGAAAAACTGTTTTTT.

The chain carries TRBV18 and TRBJ1-1; D is uncertain. CDR1 and CDR2 (germline): KGHSH, LQKENI. CDR3 length: 13 residues. Trimming took 3 bases from V and 5 from J, leaving 10 bases between them. The CDR3 sequence: CASSPLTGTEAFF. DNA for the CDR3: TGTGCCAGCTCACCCCTGACGGGGACTGAAGCTTTCTTT.

The chain combines TRBV6-2 or TRBV6-3 with TRBJ2-1; 13 bases fit TRBD2. V gave up 0 bases and J gave up 5 bases; unmatched junction bases: 4. The CDR3 is made up of 17 amino acids. Germline V CDR1 and CDR2: MNHEY, SVGEGT. CDR3 nucleotides: TGTGCCAGCAGTTACTCGACTAGCGGGAGGACCAACAATGAGCAGTTCTTC. Translation gives CASSYSTSGRTNNEQFF.

This chain connects TRBV19 to TRBJ2-1, with 8 bases aligning to TRBD1. The CDR3 covers 16 residues. The junction had 15 bases not matched to a gene; V was cut back by 7 bases and J by 7 bases. CDR1 is LNHDA, CDR2 SQIVND, per germline (reference sequence). Written as DNA, the CDR3 is TGTGCCAGTAACTTCCCCTTTGCAGGGGGCCGGAATGAGCAGTTCTTC. It yields the protein CASNFPFAGGRNEQFF.

V and J are TRBV3-1 (or the pseudogene TRBV3-2) and TRBJ2-1, with TRBD2 matching over 11 bases. CDR1 and CDR2 from the germline V gene are LGHDT and YNNKEL (reference sequence). Losses at the gene ends were 2 bases for V and 7 bases for J; bases not matched to a gene: 4. This CDR3 is built from 15 residues. In nucleotides, the CDR3 is TGTGCCAGCAGCCAACTTAGCGGGAGGGGGAATGAGCAGTTCTTC. Its protein is CASSQLSGRGNEQFF.

The rearrangement uses TRBV28 and TRBJ2-2, with D uncertain. In germline, CDR1 is MDHEN, CDR2 SYDVKM. V was pared by 6 bases and J by 5 bases, with 13 bases between. This CDR3 region has 14 residues. The CDR3 sequence: CASRLRKITGELFF. CDR3 DNA sequence: TGTGCCAGCAGGCTACGTAAAATTACCGGGGAGCTGTTTTTT.

This sequence joins TRBV9 and TRBJ2-1; TRBD2 is a possible D gene (6 bases). There are 15 residues in the CDR3. Trimming took off 0 bases at V and 1 base at J, with 8 bases between the two ends. Germline V CDR1 and CDR2: SGDLS, YYNGEE. CDR3 nucleotide sequence: TGTGCCAGCAGCGTAGGCGGGATGTCCTACAATGAGCAGTTCTTC. It is translated as CASSVGGMSYNEQFF.

The table lists this clone with a count of one. The rearrangement uses TRBV6-5 and TRBJ2-7, with D possibly TRBD1 on 5 matching bases. The CDR3 covers 13 residues. V dropped 4 bases and J dropped 5 bases, with 12 bases sitting between them. Per the germline V gene, CDR1 is MNHEY and CDR2 is SVGAGI. The CDR3 DNA reads TGTGCCAGCAGTTTGCGTATACAGGACGAGCAGTACTTC. This sequence encodes CASSLRIQDEQYF.

The V gene is TRBV28, the J gene TRBJ1-5, with 7 bases fitting TRBD1. The V segment lost 5 bases and the J segment 0 bases; nucleotides outside the gene matches: 13. Germline assignment: CDR1 MDHEN and CDR2 SYDVKM. The CDR3 length is 18 residues. CDR3 region: CASSPPPTGMDSNQPQHF. The CDR3, as DNA: TGTGCCAGCAGTCCCCCCCCGACAGGGATGGATAGCAATCAGCCCCAGCATTTT.

This clone was recorded once. The V call is TRBV6-5, the J call TRBJ1-4; the match to TRBD1 covers 8 bases. The CDR3 runs 14 residues. Losses at the gene ends were 11 bases for V and 6 bases for J; bases not matched to a gene: 11. Germline CDR1 MNHEY, CDR2 SVGAGI. This CDR3 is CASGVRGRDEKLFF. CDR3 in DNA: TGTGCCTCGGGGGTCAGGGGGCGGGATGAAAAACTGTTTTTT.

This clone was seen a few times. This chain connects TRBV28 to TRBJ1-4; TRBD1 matches at 9 bases. The CDR3 is 15 residues long. Unmatched junction bases numbered 4, after V lost 5 bases and J lost 3 bases. Germline-derived CDR1 and CDR2 are MDHEN and SYDVKM. The CDR3 reads CASSKQGAANEKLFF. CDR3 DNA: TGTGCCAGCAGTAAACAGGGGGCAGCTAATGAAAAACTGTTTTTT.

Here the CDR3 reads CASSLEAGQAYEQFF. The CDR3 nucleotides read TGCGCCAGCAGCTTGGAGGCCGGCCAGGCCTATGAGCAGTTCTTC. The chain combines TRBV5-1 with TRBJ2-1; D is unresolved. CDR3 length: 15 amino acids. CDR1 and CDR2 from the germline V gene are SGHRS and YFSETQ. The germline V and J ends were trimmed by 0 bases and 8 bases, with 15 bases remaining between them.

This clone was counted between two and nine times. Here the CDR3 reads CASAPSDSNQPQHF. The CDR3 DNA sequence: TGCGCCAGCGCCCCGAGTGATAGCAATCAGCCCCAGCATTTT. This chain connects TRBV10-2 to TRBJ1-5, with unresolved D. V was pared by 8 bases and J by 0 bases, with 11 bases between. CDR3 length equals 14 residues. Per germline, CDR1 WSHSY and CDR2 SAAADI.

The chain combines TRBV30 with TRBJ2-2; 7 nucleotides match TRBD2. This CDR3 is built from 15 residues. Trimming cost V 0 bases and J 6 bases; bases outside gene matches: 7. From germline, CDR1 is GTSNPN and CDR2 SVGIG (reference sequence). The CDR3 is CAWSVGGSVAGELFF. The CDR3 DNA follows: TGTGCCTGGAGTGTGGGCGGGAGTGTGGCCGGGGAGCTGTTTTTT.

The V gene is TRBV2, the J gene TRBJ1-5, with 10 bases matching TRBD1. CDR3 length: 16 amino acids. V lost 5 bases, J lost 6 bases, and 10 bases stayed unmatched. The V gene's germline CDR1 is SNHLY and CDR2 FYNNEI. The CDR3 DNA follows: TGTGCCAGCAGTCCTTCCGGGACAGGGGCCGGTCAGCCCCAGCATTTT. Encoded protein: CASSPSGTGAGQPQHF. Supplemented by reference TRBV2 and TRBJ1-5, the full variable domain reads EPEVTQTPSHQVTQMGQEVILRCVPISNHLYFYWYRQILGQKVEFLVSFYNNEISEKSEIFDDQFSVERPDGSNFTLKIRSTKLEDSAMYFCASSPSGTGAGQPQHFGDGTRLSIL.

This rearrangement joins TRBV19 to TRBJ1-1; D not certain. Trimming shortened V by 5 bases and J by 0 bases, and 10 bases separated the two germline ends. The CDR3 is 14 amino acids. CDR1 is LNHDA and CDR2 is SQIVND in the germline V gene (reference sequence). The chain's CDR3 is CASSYRGMNTEAFF. Here the CDR3 DNA reads TGTGCCAGTAGTTACCGAGGGATGAACACTGAAGCTTTCTTT.

The chain employs TRBV10-2 and TRBJ1-5; D remains unclear. V was trimmed by 6 bases and J by 4 bases, leaving 13 bases between them. The germline V gene has CDR1 WSHSY and CDR2 SAAADI. The CDR3 consists of 14 residues. The CDR3 region has the DNA TGCGCCAGCAGGGCTGGAGAGGCGAATCAGCCCCAGCATTTT. Residues: CASRAGEANQPQHF.

The CDR3 here is CASSKAGHKGGETQYF. Here the CDR3 DNA reads TGTGCCAGCAGCAAAGCCGGACATAAGGGTGGAGAGACCCAGTACTTC. The rearrangement joins TRBV21-1 to TRBJ2-5; whether TRBD1, the table's D call, matches the DNA was not checked. TRBV21-1 is annotated as a pseudogene. The CDR3 extends over 16 amino acids.

The chain links TRBV5-1 to TRBJ1-2; 8 positions match TRBD1. This CDR3 is 13 amino acids long. With 4 bases clipped from V and 4 bases from J, the junction kept 3 bases outside the gene matches. Germline CDR1 SGHRS, CDR2 YFSETQ. The CDR3 nucleotides are TGCGCCAGCAGCGCGGACAGGGTCTATGGCTACACCTTC. This gives the protein CASSADRVYGYTF.

This chain joins TRBV4-3 and TRBJ1-2; 7 bases are a match to TRBD1. The germline gives CDR1 LGHNA, CDR2 YSLEER. Trimming at V came to 0 bases and at J to 7 bases, leaving 8 bases not matched to a gene. CDR3 length: 15 amino acids. The CDR3 nucleotides read TGCGCCAGCAGCCAAGATTTTAATGACAGGGCTGGCTACACCTTC. This encodes CASSQDFNDRAGYTF.

The V call is TRBV20-1, the J call TRBJ1-5; 7 positions agree with TRBD1. The CDR3 contains 15 residues. From germline, CDR1 is DFQATT and CDR2 SNEGSKA (reference sequence). The J segment lost 1 base and the V segment lost 3 bases, leaving 6 bases of the junction unmatched. CDR3 sequence reads: CSASHQGVSNQPQHF. The CDR3 DNA reads as TGCAGTGCTAGTCATCAGGGGGTGAGCAATCAGCCCCAGCATTTT.

The gene calls are TRBV28 and TRBJ1-2, with D maybe TRBD1 (5 bases). Trimming cost V 2 bases and J 4 bases, with 8 bases left between them. The germline gives CDR1 MDHEN, CDR2 SYDVKM. The length of the CDR3 is 13 residues. CDR3 residues: CASSLPDTYGYTF. The CDR3 bases are TGTGCCAGCAGTTTACCGGACACCTATGGCTACACCTTC.

The chain has TRBV4-1 and TRBJ1-4; TRBD1 agrees at 7 bases. This CDR3 spans 16 amino acids. CDR1 is MGHRA, CDR2 YSYEKL, per germline. V lost 1 base to trimming and J lost 0 bases; unmatched junction nucleotides: 2. The CDR3 region is CASSQGDSATNEKLFF. For the CDR3, the DNA is TGCGCCAGCAGCCAAGGGGACAGTGCAACTAATGAAAAACTGTTTTTT.

The CDR3, as DNA: TGTGCCAGTAGTAAGACAGGAACGAACTATGGCTACACCTTC. This sequence encodes CASSKTGTNYGYTF. This rearrangement joins TRBV19 to TRBJ1-2, with a tentative D call TRBD1 (6 bases). Germline assignment: CDR1 LNHDA and CDR2 SQIVND (reference sequence). V was trimmed by 4 bases and J by 2 bases, leaving 11 bases between them. CDR3 size: 14 residues.

V is TRBV5-8 and J is TRBJ1-5, with a tentative D call TRBD1 (5 bases). CDR1 and CDR2 from the germline V gene are SGHTS and YDEGEE. This CDR3 contains 15 residues. Trimming shortened V by 7 bases and J by 0 bases, and 14 bases separated the two germline ends. DNA of the CDR3: TGTGCCAGCCGACTCAGGGTATCTAGCAATCAGCCCCAGCATTTT. Amino acid sequence: CASRLRVSSNQPQHF.

The chain couples TRBV7-2 to TRBJ2-5; 7 bases agree with TRBD1. This CDR3 comprises 15 residues. V trimming: 5 bases; J trimming: 4 bases; junction bases outside the gene matches: 10. Germline assignment: CDR1 SGHTA and CDR2 FQGNSA. In DNA form, the CDR3 reads TGTGCCAGCAGCCTTTTGGTTGGGGACAGAGAGACCCAGTACTTC. Amino acid sequence: CASSLLVGDRETQYF.

V is TRBV6-5 and J is TRBJ1-4, with 7 positions matching TRBD1. Germline V CDR1 and CDR2: MNHEY, SVGAGI. Losses at the gene ends were 3 bases for V and 6 bases for J; bases not matched to a gene: 7. CDR3 length equals 15 residues. For the CDR3, the DNA is TGTGCCAGCAGTTATAGCGGGACAGCCCATGAAAAACTGTTTTTT. It specifies CASSYSGTAHEKLFF.